This T cell receptor beta chain originates from a study of spatial heterogeneity in lung cancer. Overall study findings and caveats: Expanded intratumoral alpha and beta TCR counts tracked tumor mutation counts. In tumor T cells, estimated coverage reached about 7.3% for alpha chains and around 13% for beta chains.

The CDR3 has 15 amino acids. V was pared by 3 bases and J by 7 bases, with 6 bases of the junction left unmatched. This clonotype was counted at least ten times. The antigen remains unidentified. Every TCR cDNA molecule carried a tag that served as a unique molecular identifier. MiXCR was run by TCRdb on the 5' RACE reads, yielding one entry per CDR3 protein. The table lists around 9,900 distinct CDR3 sequences, 5.5% to 7.5% of them singletons. Indicated time point: sample taken at primary tumor resection. The roughly 68 donors had untreated early-stage non-small cell lung cancer. This chain joins TRBV12-3 or TRBV12-4 and TRBJ1-6, with TRBD1 identical over 7 bases. The TCR sequence derives from a female donor with early-stage non-small cell lung cancer. The specimen comprised lung tumor tissue, sampled at surgery. CDR3 protein: CASSLGTAKNSPLHF. The CDR3 DNA is TGTGCCAGCAGTTTGGGGACAGCGAAAAATTCACCCCTCCACTTT.